This is a list of T cell receptor beta chains from one sample in a study of CD8 T cells in Susac syndrome. TCRdb reanalysed the immunoSEQ multiplex PCR reads using MiXCR and keeps one entry per CDR3 protein. The table shows approximately 120,000 distinct CDR3 sequences, with around 94% occurring only once. Sequencing input: CD4+ T cells from PBMCs. These receptors were taken from a human donor in good health. Each CDR3 is given with its conserved first and last residue. D genes are given only for firm matches.

.	TRBV3-1	TRBJ1-5	CASSHRTDSNQPQHF
.	TRBV12-3/TRBV12-4	TRBJ2-1	CASSLGGGGLAANEQFF
TRBD1	TRBV28	TRBJ2-7	CASSPSDRGLYEQYF
.	TRBV3-1	TRBJ2-6	CASSPSGAANVLTF
TRBD1	TRBV5-4	TRBJ2-5	CASSSLLPWTGGDQETQYF
.	TRBV30	TRBJ2-7	CAWKKGRDRSYEQYF
.	TRBV20-1	TRBJ1-1	CSARDGQPENTEAFF
.	TRBV3-1	TRBJ2-1	CASSQDPRTNRQFF
.	TRBV19	TRBJ2-7	CASSFDSQASYEQYF
.	TRBV6-5	TRBJ1-1	CASSYYALPNTEAFF
.	TRBV6-5	TRBJ1-2	CASTRGGGNTYGYTF
.	TRBV7-9	TRBJ1-2	CASSLVGQYGYTF
.	TRBV7-9	TRBJ2-3	CASRRFPSRSLTDTQYF
TRBD1	TRBV7-2	TRBJ2-7	CASSGRTGSYEQYF
.	TRBV29-1	TRBJ2-7	CSVYRGDTYEQYF
.	TRBV5-4	TRBJ1-1	CATKRGGGRIMNTEAFF
TRBD1	TRBV19	TRBJ2-2	CASRRPYPRDRGDTGELFF
.	TRBV4-3	TRBJ2-2	CASSQERANTGELFF
TRBD1	TRBV24-1	TRBJ2-2	CATSDSGTGGFGELFF
.	TRBV19	TRBJ2-7	CASSTFAGNYEQYF
.	TRBV6-6	TRBJ1-5	CASSPALLGLPQHF
.	TRBV7-2	TRBJ1-1	CASSAKVGTEAFF
.	TRBV3-1	TRBJ2-3	CASSPRGLRTDTQYF
.	TRBV12-3/TRBV12-4	TRBJ2-5	CASSLVSGQETQYF
.	TRBV18	TRBJ1-5	CASSPGRSNQPQHF
.	TRBV30	TRBJ1-1	CAWSVHPPDTEAFF
TRBD2	TRBV7-7	TRBJ2-2	CASSLQAGGGTGELFF
.	TRBV20-1	TRBJ1-1	CSAYRQQNTEAFF
TRBD2	TRBV12-3/TRBV12-4	TRBJ2-1	CASTGTSGLYNEQFF
.	TRBV7-2	TRBJ2-5	CASSLATVVETQYF
.	TRBV25-1	TRBJ2-3	CASSESGRGSGDTQYF
TRBD2	TRBV29-1	TRBJ2-7	CSVYNGLAGSYEQYF
TRBD1	TRBV7-9	TRBJ1-2	CASSQGQINYGYTF
.	TRBV29-1	TRBJ2-5	CSVELGGAVKETQYF
.	TRBV2	TRBJ1-1	CARASRRTNTEAFF
.	TRBV14	TRBJ2-5	CASSQGLTVYQETQYF
TRBD2	TRBV20-1	TRBJ2-7	CSARAHAGGPGEQYF
TRBD1	TRBV29-1	TRBJ2-7	CSVSSGTGAYEQYF
TRBD1	TRBV3-1	TRBJ2-1	CASSPTGSSYNEQFF
.	TRBV5-6	TRBJ2-1	CASSLDRGETYNEQFF
.	TRBV2	TRBJ1-3	CASSRAVGGTIYF
.	TRBV11-2	TRBJ2-5	CASSLPGGGHGETQYF
.	TRBV29-1	TRBJ1-1	CSVRYTEAFF
.	TRBV12-3/TRBV12-4	TRBJ1-4	CASSLRAWDEKLFF
TRBD2	TRBV7-8	TRBJ2-2	CASSLAGGPAGELFF